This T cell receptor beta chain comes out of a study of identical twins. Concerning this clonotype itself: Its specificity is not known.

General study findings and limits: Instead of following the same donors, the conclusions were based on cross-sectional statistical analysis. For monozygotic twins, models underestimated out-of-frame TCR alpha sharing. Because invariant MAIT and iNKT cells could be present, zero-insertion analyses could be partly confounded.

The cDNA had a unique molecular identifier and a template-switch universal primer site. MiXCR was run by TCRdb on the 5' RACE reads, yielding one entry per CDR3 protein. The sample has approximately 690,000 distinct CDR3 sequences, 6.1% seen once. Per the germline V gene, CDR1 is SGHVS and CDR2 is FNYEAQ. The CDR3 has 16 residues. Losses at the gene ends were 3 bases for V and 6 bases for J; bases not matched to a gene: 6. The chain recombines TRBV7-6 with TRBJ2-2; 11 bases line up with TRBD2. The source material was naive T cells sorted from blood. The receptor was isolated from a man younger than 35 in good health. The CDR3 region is CASSLIAGGLAGELFF. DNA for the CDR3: TGTGCCAGCAGCTTGATAGCGGGAGGGCTAGCCGGGGAGCTGTTTTTT.